Following are 11 T cell receptor beta chains from one sample sequenced in a study of patients and donors after allogeneic stem cell transplantation. TCRdb re-derived calls from the RT-PCR reads in MiXCR, one entry per CDR3 protein. The sample includes about a million distinct CDR3 sequences, around 17% of them seen just once. Sequenced: blood, either unsorted or a sorted T cell fraction (not recorded which). The receptors were gathered from a human donor who was either an allogeneic HSCT recipient or a stem cell or donor lymphocyte infusion donor (not recorded which). It is not recorded whose cells these are; they may come from a transplant donor.

This clonotype was observed once. The genes are TRBV7-9 and TRBJ1-4, with 8 bases that match TRBD1. V was pared by 6 bases and J by 8 bases, with 5 bases of the junction left unmatched. This CDR3 comprises 13 residues. Germline V gene data show CDR1 as SEHNR and CDR2 as FQNEAQ (reference sequence). In nucleotides, the CDR3 is TGTGCCAGCAGTACAGGGGGAGAAGAAAAACTGTTTTTT. Protein sequence: CASSTGGEEKLFF.

The V and J genes are TRBV5-1 and TRBJ1-2; D not certain. The germline V and J ends were trimmed by 0 bases and 5 bases, with 17 bases remaining between them. Germline loops: CDR1 SGHRS, CDR2 YFSETQ. The CDR3 length is 16 residues. In nucleotides, the CDR3 is TGCGCCAGCAGCTTGGAAGGGCCTGAAAGTTTATATGGCTACACCTTC. Amino acid sequence: CASSLEGPESLYGYTF.

The V call is TRBV5-6, the J call TRBJ2-4, with 7 bases aligning to TRBD1. From germline, CDR1 is SGHDT and CDR2 YYEEEE. V shed 8 bases and J 8 bases; nucleotides not matched to a gene: 10. The CDR3 consists of 13 residues. CDR3 nucleotide sequence: TGTGCCAGTTCTACAACAGGGGATGACATTCAGTACTTC. Translated, it gives CASSTTGDDIQYF. The full variable domain, in which reference TRBV5-6 and TRBJ2-4 provide the parts outside the CDR3, is DAGVTQSPTHLIKTRGQQVTLRCSPKSGHDTVSWYQQALGQGPQFIFQYYEEEERQRGNFPDRFSGHQFPNYSSELNVNALLLGDSALYLCASSTTGDDIQYFGAGTRLSVL.

The J gene is TRBJ2-1, the V gene TRBV7-9; TRBD2 matches 7 bases. Losses at the gene ends were 1 base for V and 12 bases for J; bases not matched to a gene: 9. Germline V gives CDR1 SEHNR, CDR2 FQNEAQ (reference sequence). The CDR3 is 14 residues long. The CDR3 nucleotides read TGTGCCAGCAGCTTAGATAGACTAGCAACGGCGCAGTTCTTC. It translates to CASSLDRLATAQFF.

This chain connects TRBV12-3 or TRBV12-4 to TRBJ2-1, with 9 bases that match TRBD2. The CDR3 is 12 residues long. After removal of 3 bases from V and 15 bases from J, the junction contained 6 bases not matched to a gene. CDR3 in amino acids: CASSFMAGGLFF. Here the CDR3 DNA reads TGTGCCAGCAGTTTTATGGCGGGGGGGCTGTTCTTC.

The table lists this clonotype with a few counts. The gene calls are TRBV9 and TRBJ2-1; D possibly matches TRBD1 or TRBD2 (6 bases each). With 3 bases removed from V and 4 bases from J, the gap between germline ends came to 14 bases. Germline assignment: CDR1 SGDLS and CDR2 YYNGEE. This CDR3 comprises 15 residues. Here the CDR3 reads CASSEGGKGYNEQFF. The CDR3 DNA is TGTGCCAGCAGCGAGGGGGGAAAAGGGTACAATGAGCAGTTCTTC.

This clonotype was seen at least ten times. CDR3 in amino acids: CASSQKDRGENIQYF. The CDR3, as DNA: TGTGCCAGCAGCCAAAAAGACAGGGGAGAAAACATTCAGTACTTC. The chain recombines TRBV4-2 with TRBJ2-4, with 8 bases aligning to TRBD1. CDR3 length equals 15 residues. CDR1 and CDR2 (germline): LGHNA, YNFKEQ. Unmatched junction bases numbered 5, after V lost 2 bases and J lost 5 bases.

In this sample, this clonotype turned up many times. V is TRBV10-3 and J is TRBJ1-4; maybe TRBD1 (5 bases). Trimming took 0 bases from V and 13 from J, leaving 12 bases between them. The length of the CDR3 is 13 residues. Germline loops: CDR1 ENHRY, CDR2 SYGVKD. CDR3 in DNA: TGTGCCATCAGTGAGTCGGACGGACAATCACTGTTTTTT. Residues: CAISESDGQSLFF.

Only a few counts were recorded for this clonotype. V is TRBV4-2 and J is TRBJ2-1, with 12 bases aligning to TRBD2. This CDR3 contains 16 residues. Germline CDR1 is LGHNA and CDR2 is YNFKEQ. V lost 4 bases and J lost 8; bases outside the gene matches: 9. The CDR3 sequence: CASSPRTSGGSHEQFF. The CDR3, as DNA: TGTGCCAGCAGCCCCCGTACTAGCGGGGGGTCGCATGAGCAGTTCTTC.

This chain joins TRBV12-3 or TRBV12-4 and TRBJ1-2; D may be TRBD1 (5 bases). The CDR3 is 13 residues long. Trimming stripped 8 bases from V and 4 bases from J, with 14 bases between. CDR3 coding DNA: TGTGCCAGCCTCCAAGGGGCGGCCTATGGCTACACCTTC. It yields the protein CASLQGAAYGYTF.

This clonotype was seen many times. This rearrangement joins TRBV12-3 or TRBV12-4 to TRBJ1-5; D is unclear. CDR3 length: 15 amino acids. Trimming took off 3 bases at V and 0 bases at J, with 9 bases between the two ends. As DNA, the CDR3 is TGTGCCAGCAGTTTGGATGGTCGTAGCAATCAGCCCCAGCATTTT. Its translation: CASSLDGRSNQPQHF.